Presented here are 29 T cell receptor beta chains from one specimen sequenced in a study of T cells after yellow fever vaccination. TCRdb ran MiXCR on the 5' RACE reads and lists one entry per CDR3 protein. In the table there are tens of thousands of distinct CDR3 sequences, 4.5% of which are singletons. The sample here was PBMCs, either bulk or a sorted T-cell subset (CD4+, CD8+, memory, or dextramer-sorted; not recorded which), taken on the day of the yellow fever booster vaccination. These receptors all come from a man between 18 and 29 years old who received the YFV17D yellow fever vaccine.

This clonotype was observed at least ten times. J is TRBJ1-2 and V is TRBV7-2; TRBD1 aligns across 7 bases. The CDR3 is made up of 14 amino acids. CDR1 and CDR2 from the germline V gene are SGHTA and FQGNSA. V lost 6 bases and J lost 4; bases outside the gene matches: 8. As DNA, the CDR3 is TGTGCCAGCAGGCACGACAGGGCGGCCTATGGCTACACCTTC. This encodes CASRHDRAAYGYTF.

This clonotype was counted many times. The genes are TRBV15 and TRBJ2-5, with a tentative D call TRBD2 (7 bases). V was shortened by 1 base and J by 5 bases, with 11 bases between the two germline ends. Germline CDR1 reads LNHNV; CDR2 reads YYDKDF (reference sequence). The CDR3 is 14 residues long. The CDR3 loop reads CATSRGGGSETQYF. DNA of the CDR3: TGTGCCACCAGCAGAGGCGGGGGCAGCGAGACCCAGTACTTC.

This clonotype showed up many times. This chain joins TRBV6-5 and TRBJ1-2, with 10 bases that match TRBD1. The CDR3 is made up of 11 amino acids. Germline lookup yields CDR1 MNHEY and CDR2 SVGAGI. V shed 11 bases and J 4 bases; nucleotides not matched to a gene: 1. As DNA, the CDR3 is TGTGCCGGGACAGGGGTCTATGGCTACACCTTC. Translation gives CAGTGVYGYTF.

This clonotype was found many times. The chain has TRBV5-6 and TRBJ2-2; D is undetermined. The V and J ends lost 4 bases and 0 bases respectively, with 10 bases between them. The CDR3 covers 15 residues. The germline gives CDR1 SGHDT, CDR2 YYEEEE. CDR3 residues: CASSPLGANTGELFF. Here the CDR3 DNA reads TGTGCCAGCAGCCCCTTGGGTGCGAACACCGGGGAGCTGTTTTTT.

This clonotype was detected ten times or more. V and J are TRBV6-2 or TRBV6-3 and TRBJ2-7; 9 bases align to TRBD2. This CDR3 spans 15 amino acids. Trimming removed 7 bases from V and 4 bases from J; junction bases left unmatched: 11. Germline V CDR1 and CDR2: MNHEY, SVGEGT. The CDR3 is CASTRSLAGSYEQYF. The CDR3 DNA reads TGTGCCAGCACCCGGTCACTAGCGGGTTCTTACGAGCAGTACTTC.

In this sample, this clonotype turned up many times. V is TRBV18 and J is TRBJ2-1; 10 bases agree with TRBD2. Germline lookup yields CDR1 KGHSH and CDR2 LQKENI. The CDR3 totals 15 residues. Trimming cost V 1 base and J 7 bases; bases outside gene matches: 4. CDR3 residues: CASSPLPAGGNEQFF. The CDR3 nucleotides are TGTGCCAGCTCACCACTGCCAGCGGGGGGGAATGAGCAGTTCTTC.

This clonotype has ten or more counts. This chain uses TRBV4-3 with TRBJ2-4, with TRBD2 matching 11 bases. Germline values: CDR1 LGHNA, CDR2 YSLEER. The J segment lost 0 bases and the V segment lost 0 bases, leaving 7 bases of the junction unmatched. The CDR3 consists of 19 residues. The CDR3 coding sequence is TGCGCCAGCAGCCAAGACGAGGCTAGCGGGGGGCTAGCCAAAAACATTCAGTACTTC. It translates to CASSQDEASGGLAKNIQYF.

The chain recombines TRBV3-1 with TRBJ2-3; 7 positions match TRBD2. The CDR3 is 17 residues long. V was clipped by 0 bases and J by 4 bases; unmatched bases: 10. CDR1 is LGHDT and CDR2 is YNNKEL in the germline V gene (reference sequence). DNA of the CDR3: TGTGCCAGCAGCCAAGATGGGTTCGGGGGGACCCCAGATACGCAGTATTTT. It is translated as CASSQDGFGGTPDTQYF.

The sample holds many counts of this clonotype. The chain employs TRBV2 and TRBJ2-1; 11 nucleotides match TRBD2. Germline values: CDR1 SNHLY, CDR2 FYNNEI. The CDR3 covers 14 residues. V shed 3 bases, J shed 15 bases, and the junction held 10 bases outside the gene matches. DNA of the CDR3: TGTGCCAGCAGTGAGGGGACTAGCGGTCTTGCTCTGTTCTTC. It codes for CASSEGTSGLALFF.

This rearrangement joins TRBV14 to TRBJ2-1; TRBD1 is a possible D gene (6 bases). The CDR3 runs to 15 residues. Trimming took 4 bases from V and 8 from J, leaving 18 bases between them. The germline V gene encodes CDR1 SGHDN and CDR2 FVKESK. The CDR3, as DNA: TGTGCCAGCAGCCCCCTTGGGTGGGGGCTGGATGAGCAGTTCTTC. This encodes CASSPLGWGLDEQFF. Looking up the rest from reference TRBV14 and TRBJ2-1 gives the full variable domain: EAGVTQFPSHSVIEKGQTVTLRCDPISGHDNLYWYRRVMGKEIKFLLHFVKESKQDESGMPNNRFLAERTGGTYSTLKVQPAELEDSGVYFCASSPLGWGLDEQFFGPGTRLTVL.

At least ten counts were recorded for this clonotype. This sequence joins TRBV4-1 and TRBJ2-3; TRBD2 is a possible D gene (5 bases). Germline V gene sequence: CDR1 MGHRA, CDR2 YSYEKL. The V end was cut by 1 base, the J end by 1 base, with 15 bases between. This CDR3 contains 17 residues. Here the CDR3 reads CASSQVAVASGTDTQYF. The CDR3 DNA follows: TGCGCCAGCAGCCAAGTCGCCGTAGCGAGCGGCACAGATACGCAGTATTTT.

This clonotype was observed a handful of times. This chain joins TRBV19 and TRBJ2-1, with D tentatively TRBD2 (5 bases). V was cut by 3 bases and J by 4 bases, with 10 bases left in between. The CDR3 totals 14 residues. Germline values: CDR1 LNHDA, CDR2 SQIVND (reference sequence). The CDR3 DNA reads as TGTGCCAGTAGTATGGTGGGCGGGTACAATGAGCAGTTCTTC. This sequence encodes CASSMVGGYNEQFF.

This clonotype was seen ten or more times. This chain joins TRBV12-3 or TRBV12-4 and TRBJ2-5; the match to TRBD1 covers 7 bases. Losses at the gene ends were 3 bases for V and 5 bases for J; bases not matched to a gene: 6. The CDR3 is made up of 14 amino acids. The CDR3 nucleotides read TGTGCCAGCAGTTTTAGGGGGCTGATTGAGACCCAGTACTTC. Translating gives CASSFRGLIETQYF.

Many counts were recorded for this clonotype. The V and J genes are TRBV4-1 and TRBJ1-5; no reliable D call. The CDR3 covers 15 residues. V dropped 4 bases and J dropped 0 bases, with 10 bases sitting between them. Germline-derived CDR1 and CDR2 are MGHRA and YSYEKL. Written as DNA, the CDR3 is TGCGCCAGCAGCCCCCGCTGGGTTAGCAATCAGCCCCAGCATTTT. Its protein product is CASSPRWVSNQPQHF.

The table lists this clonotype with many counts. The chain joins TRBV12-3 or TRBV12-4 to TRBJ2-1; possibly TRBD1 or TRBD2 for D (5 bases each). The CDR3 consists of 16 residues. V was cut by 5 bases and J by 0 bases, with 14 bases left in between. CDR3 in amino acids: CASSGRGDTSYNEQFF. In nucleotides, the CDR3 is TGTGCCAGCAGTGGGAGAGGGGATACCTCCTACAATGAGCAGTTCTTC.

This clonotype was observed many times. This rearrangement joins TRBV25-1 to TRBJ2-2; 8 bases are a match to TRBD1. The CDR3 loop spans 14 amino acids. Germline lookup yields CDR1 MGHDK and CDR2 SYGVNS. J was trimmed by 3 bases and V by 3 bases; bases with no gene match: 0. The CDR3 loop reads CASSDRGHTGELFF. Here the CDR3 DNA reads TGTGCCAGCAGTGACAGGGGGCACACCGGGGAGCTGTTTTTT.

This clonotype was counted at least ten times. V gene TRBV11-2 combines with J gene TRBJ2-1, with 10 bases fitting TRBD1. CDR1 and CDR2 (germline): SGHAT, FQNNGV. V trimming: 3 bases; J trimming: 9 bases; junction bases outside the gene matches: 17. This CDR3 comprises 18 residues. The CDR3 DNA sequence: TGTGCCAGCAGCTTTGGACAGGGGGTGTATATGGTATATGGTGAGCAGTTCTTC. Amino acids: CASSFGQGVYMVYGEQFF.

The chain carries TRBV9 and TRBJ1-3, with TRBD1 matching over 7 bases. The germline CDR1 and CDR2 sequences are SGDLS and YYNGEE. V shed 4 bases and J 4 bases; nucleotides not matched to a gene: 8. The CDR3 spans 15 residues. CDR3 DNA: TGTGCCAGCAGCCTTGGGACAGTGGAGGGAAACACCATATATTTT. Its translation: CASSLGTVEGNTIYF.

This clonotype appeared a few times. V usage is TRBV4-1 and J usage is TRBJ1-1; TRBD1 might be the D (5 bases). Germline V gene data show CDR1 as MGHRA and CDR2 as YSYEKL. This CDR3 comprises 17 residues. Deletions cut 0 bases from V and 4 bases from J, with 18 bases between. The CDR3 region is CASSQEVLPPGSTEAFF. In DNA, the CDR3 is TGCGCCAGCAGCCAAGAAGTCCTTCCACCAGGGTCCACTGAAGCTTTCTTT.

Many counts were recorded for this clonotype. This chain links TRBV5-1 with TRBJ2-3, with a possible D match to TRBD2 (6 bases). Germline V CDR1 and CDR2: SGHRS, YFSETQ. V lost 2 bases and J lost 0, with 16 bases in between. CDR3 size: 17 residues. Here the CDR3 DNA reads TGCGCCAGCAGCTTCCTCAACCGGGACTTTAGCACAGATACGCAGTATTTT. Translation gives CASSFLNRDFSTDTQYF.

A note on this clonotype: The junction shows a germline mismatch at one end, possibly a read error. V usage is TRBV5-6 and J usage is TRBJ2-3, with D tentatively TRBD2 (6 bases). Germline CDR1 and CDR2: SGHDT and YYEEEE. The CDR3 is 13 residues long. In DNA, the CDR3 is TGTGCCAGCAGTTTGGGGGGTTCCGATACGCAGTATTTT. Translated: CASSLGGSDTQYF.

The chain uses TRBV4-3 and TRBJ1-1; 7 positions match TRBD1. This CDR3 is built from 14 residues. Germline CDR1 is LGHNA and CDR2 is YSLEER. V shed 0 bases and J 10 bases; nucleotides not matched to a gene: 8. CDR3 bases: TGCGCCAGCAGCCAAGAATTACGTGACAGGGCAGCTTTCTTT. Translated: CASSQELRDRAAFF.

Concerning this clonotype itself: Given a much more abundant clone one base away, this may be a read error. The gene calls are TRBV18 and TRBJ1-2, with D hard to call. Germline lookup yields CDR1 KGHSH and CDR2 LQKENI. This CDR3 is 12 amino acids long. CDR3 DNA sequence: TGTGCCGGCTCACCACAGCTGAGCGGCTACACCTTC. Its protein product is CAGSPQLSGYTF.

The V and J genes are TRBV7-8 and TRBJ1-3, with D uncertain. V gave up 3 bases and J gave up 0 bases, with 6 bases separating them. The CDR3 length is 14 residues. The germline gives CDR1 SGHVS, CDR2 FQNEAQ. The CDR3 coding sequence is TGTGCCAGCAGCTTCAACCCCTCTGGAAACACCATATATTTT. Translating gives CASSFNPSGNTIYF.

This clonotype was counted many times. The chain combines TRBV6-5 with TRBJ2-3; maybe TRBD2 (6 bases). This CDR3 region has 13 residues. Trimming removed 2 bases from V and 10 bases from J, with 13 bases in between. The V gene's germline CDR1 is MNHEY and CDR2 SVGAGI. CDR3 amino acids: CASSYGGGVPQYF. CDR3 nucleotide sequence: TGTGCCAGCAGTTACGGGGGAGGAGTCCCGCAGTATTTT.

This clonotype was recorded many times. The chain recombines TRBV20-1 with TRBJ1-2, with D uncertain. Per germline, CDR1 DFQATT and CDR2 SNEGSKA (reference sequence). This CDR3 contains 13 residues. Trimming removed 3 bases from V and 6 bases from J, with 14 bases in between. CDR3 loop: CSARVQSTDGYTF. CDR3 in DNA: TGCAGTGCTAGGGTCCAGTCCACCGATGGCTACACCTTC.

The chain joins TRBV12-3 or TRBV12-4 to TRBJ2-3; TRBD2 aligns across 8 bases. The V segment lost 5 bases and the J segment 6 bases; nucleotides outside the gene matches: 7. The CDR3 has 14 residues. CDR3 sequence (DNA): TGTGCCAGCAGTCCCGGGGGGGGGGTGGATACGCAGTATTTT. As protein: CASSPGGGVDTQYF.

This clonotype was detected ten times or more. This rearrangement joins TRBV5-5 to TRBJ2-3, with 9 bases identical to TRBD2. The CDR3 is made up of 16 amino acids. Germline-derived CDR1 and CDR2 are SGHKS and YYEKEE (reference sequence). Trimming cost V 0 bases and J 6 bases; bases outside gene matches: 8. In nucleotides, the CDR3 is TGTGCCAGCAGCTTGGAAGCGGGGGGCTGGACTGATACGCAGTATTTT. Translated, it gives CASSLEAGGWTDTQYF.

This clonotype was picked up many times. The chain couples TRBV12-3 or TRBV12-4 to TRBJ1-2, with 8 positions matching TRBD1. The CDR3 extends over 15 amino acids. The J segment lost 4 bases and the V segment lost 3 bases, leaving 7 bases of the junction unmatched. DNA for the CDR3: TGTGCCAGCAGTTTCTCAGGGGGCCCAGGCTATGGCTACACCTTC. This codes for CASSFSGGPGYGYTF.